A selection of T cell receptor beta chains follows, all from one sample in a study of T-cell reconstitution after alpha-beta-depleted transplantation in children. A single record per CDR3 protein comes from TCRdb applying MiXCR to the PCR reads. Of approximately 350,000 distinct CDR3 sequences listed, around 15% are singletons. Sequencing was performed on PBMCs, mostly from graft donor cells, taken 360 days after TCRalphabeta/CD19-depleted stem cell transplant. The source is a male patient between 2 and 15 years old who had a stem cell transplant for acute lymphoblastic leukemia, so the T cells may come from the graft donor. Each CDR3 is given with its conserved first and last residue. The D gene is left open where the match is weak. A clone size is listed for some rows: how often the clone was seen (once, few, many), or a class if it is expanded.

j_call | clone_size | d_call | cdr3_length | v_call | cdr3_nt | cdr3_aa
TRBJ2-3 | . | TRBD1 | 17 | TRBV7-3 | TGTGCCAGCAGCTTAACCAGACAGGGGCCTAGCACAGATGCGCAGTATTTT | CASSLTRQGPSTDAQYF
TRBJ2-2 | few | TRBD1 | 15 | TRBV4-2 | TGTGCCAGCAGCCCGGACAGGGGTAGGACCGGGGAGCTGTTTTTT | CASSPDRGRTGELFF
TRBJ2-2 | few | TRBD2 | 17 | TRBV6-1 | TGTGCCAGCATACCTCTAGCGGGAGGGCCGAACACCGGGGAGCTGTTTTTT | CASIPLAGGPNTGELFF
TRBJ2-2 | . | TRBD1 | 17 | TRBV7-2 | TGTGCCAGCAGCGCCAGGCACCGGGACAGGAACACCGGGGAGCTGTTTTTT | CASSARHRDRNTGELFF
TRBJ2-1 | few | TRBD2 | 15 | TRBV6-1 | TGTGCCAGCAGTGAACTAGCGGGAGGATTGAATGAGCAGTTCTTC | CASSELAGGLNEQFF
TRBJ2-7 | . | . | 13 | TRBV20-1 | TGCAGTGCTAGACTTTGGGGGGCTACGGTGCAGTACTTC | CSARLWGATVQYF
TRBJ1-1 | . | . | 17 | TRBV12-3/TRBV12-4 | TGTGCCAGCAGTTTAGACCGGAGAGTGGCAGGGAACACTGAAGCTTTCTTT | CASSLDRRVAGNTEAFF
TRBJ1-5 | many | TRBD1 | 12 | TRBV10-3 | TGTGCCACAGGACAGGTCAATCAGCCCCAGCATTTT | CATGQVNQPQHF
TRBJ2-1 | few | TRBD2 | 17 | TRBV29-1 | TGCAGCGTCAACGATCCTATAGAAGCGGGGCGATACAATGAGCAGTTCTTC | CSVNDPIEAGRYNEQFF
TRBJ1-1 | . | . | 15 | TRBV4-2 | TGTGCCAGCAGCCAAGATCCGGGGCTGGGCACTGAAGCTTTCTTT | CASSQDPGLGTEAFF
TRBJ2-1 | few | TRBD2 | 14 | TRBV12-3/TRBV12-4 | TGTGCCAGCAGGGGACTAGCGGGAGTGAATGAGCAGTTCTTC | CASRGLAGVNEQFF
TRBJ2-1 | few | TRBD2 | 17 | TRBV4-1 | TGCGCCAGCAGCCAACACCCGACTAGCCTATCCTACAATGAGCAGTTCTTC | CASSQHPTSLSYNEQFF
TRBJ2-5 | few | TRBD2 | 12 | TRBV6-1 | TGTGCCAGCAGTGAACTAGGACTAGCGAAGTACTTC | CASSELGLAKYF
TRBJ1-2 | many | TRBD1 | 15 | TRBV9 | TGTGCCAGCAGCGCTGAACCAGGGGGCGCGATCACATACACCTTC | CASSAEPGGAITYTF
TRBJ2-3 | many | TRBD1 | 13 | TRBV28 | TGTGCCAGCCGACAGGGAACCACAGATACGCAGTATTTT | CASRQGTTDTQYF
TRBJ2-2 | few | . | 16 | TRBV6-4 | TGTGCCAGCAGTGACTCGAGACAGGCGGGCACCGGGGAGCTGTTTTTT | CASSDSRQAGTGELFF
TRBJ2-1 | . | . | 14 | TRBV4-2 | TGTGCCAGCAGCCAAGATGAATGGGACAATGAGCAGTTCTTC | CASSQDEWDNEQFF
TRBJ2-3 | . | TRBD1 | 15 | TRBV20-1 | TGCAGTGCTAGAGACCCCGGGACAGCCACAGATACGCAGTATTTT | CSARDPGTATDTQYF
TRBJ1-1 | many | . | 12 | TRBV7-3 | TGTGCCAGCAGCTTGACCGGGTATGAAGCTTTCTTT | CASSLTGYEAFF
TRBJ2-5 | few | TRBD2 | 15 | TRBV28 | TGTGCCAGCAGTCCTGGACTAGCGGCACAAGAGACCCAGTACTTC | CASSPGLAAQETQYF
TRBJ2-3 | many | TRBD2 | 11 | TRBV28 | TGTGCCAGCAGCCCGGGCGGGGGGCAGTATTTT | CASSPGGGQYF
TRBJ2-1 | . | TRBD2 | 14 | TRBV6-1 | TGTGCCAGCAGTGACCAGGTGGGGGGGAATGAGCAGTTCTTC | CASSDQVGGNEQFF
TRBJ2-1 | . | . | 16 | TRBV4-3 | TGCGCCAGCAGCCAAGAAGTGGCGGGCAAATACAATGAGCAGTTCTTC | CASSQEVAGKYNEQFF
TRBJ2-5 | many | . | 13 | TRBV5-6 | TGTGCCAGCAGCCTGGGTCTTCAAGAGACCCAGTACTTC | CASSLGLQETQYF
TRBJ2-7 | many | TRBD2 | 15 | TRBV13 | TGTGCCAGCAGCATCATCGGACTAGCGGGAGTAGAGCAGTACTTC | CASSIIGLAGVEQYF
TRBJ2-4 | . | . | 15 | TRBV12-3/TRBV12-4 | TGTGCCAGCAGTTTAAGGTTACTAGCCAAAAACATTCAGTACTTC | CASSLRLLAKNIQYF
TRBJ2-7 | . | TRBD1 | 14 | TRBV28 | TGTGCCACCGCCGGCGGGACAGGCTTTTACGAGCAGTACTTC | CATAGGTGFYEQYF
TRBJ2-2 | many | . | 11 | TRBV20-1 | TGCAGTGCCAGGGACGGCGGGGAGCTGTTTTTT | CSARDGGELFF
TRBJ2-3 | . | . | 13 | TRBV6-2/TRBV6-3 | TGTGCCAGCGACAGGACTAGCACAGATACGCAGTATTTT | CASDRTSTDTQYF
TRBJ1-1 | . | . | 12 | TRBV4-3 | TGCGCCAGCAGCCAATCACAGGGTGAAGCTTTCTTT | CASSQSQGEAFF
TRBJ2-5 | . | . | 15 | TRBV25-1 | TGTGCCAGCAGTGAACCCGGGGGCGGTAAAGAGACCCAGTACTTC | CASSEPGGGKETQYF
TRBJ2-3 | few | . | 15 | TRBV7-8 | TGTGCCAGCAGCCCACCTAGCGTACGCACAGATACGCAGTATTTT | CASSPPSVRTDTQYF
TRBJ2-7 | few | . | 14 | TRBV29-1 | TGCAGCGTTGCTCTGGGGGACATGGGGGTTGAACAGTACTTC | CSVALGDMGVEQYF
TRBJ2-2 | . | TRBD2 | 16 | TRBV24-1 | TGTGCCACCAGTGAGACAGCGGGAACGGTTACCGGGGAGCTGTTTTTT | CATSETAGTVTGELFF
TRBJ2-1 | many | TRBD2 | 17 | TRBV12-3/TRBV12-4 | TGTGCCAGCAGCGCGACTAGCGGAGCTAGCTCCTACAATGAGCAGTTCTTC | CASSATSGASSYNEQFF
TRBJ1-1 | . | . | 16 | TRBV6-1 | TGTGCCAGCAGGCAAGGGCCGGGATGGTCGAACACTGAAGCTTTCTTT | CASRQGPGWSNTEAFF
TRBJ2-1 | many | TRBD1 | 13 | TRBV14 | TGTGCCAGCTCGGGACAGGAGTACAATGAGCAGTTCTTC | CASSGQEYNEQFF
TRBJ1-6 | once | TRBD1 | 15 | TRBV2 | TGTGCCAGCAGCGAGAGACAGGGGGCAAGTTCACCCCTCCACTTT | CASSERQGASSPLHF
TRBJ2-7 | . | TRBD2 | 15 | TRBV10-3 | TGTGCCATCAGCGGGGTACTAGCGGGAGGCTACGAGCAGTACTTC | CAISGVLAGGYEQYF
TRBJ2-1 | . | . | 13 | TRBV6-5 | TGTGCCAGCAGTTGGGACGGTTACAATGAGCAGTTCTTC | CASSWDGYNEQFF
TRBJ2-7 | . | . | 13 | TRBV12-3/TRBV12-4 | TGTGCCAGCAGACAAACAGGGACCCACGAGCAGTACTTC | CASRQTGTHEQYF
TRBJ1-1 | . | TRBD1 | 16 | TRBV12-3/TRBV12-4 | TGTGCCATAGCGACAGGGCTCGTCCAACGCCCGACTGAAGCTTTCTTT | CAIATGLVQRPTEAFF
TRBJ2-3 | few | TRBD2 | 18 | TRBV15 | TGTGCCACCAGCAGAGATCTTAGCGGGAGGCCCTCCACAGATACGCAGTATTTT | CATSRDLSGRPSTDTQYF
TRBJ2-2 | few | TRBD2 | 17 | TRBV9 | TGTGCCAGCAGCGCCACTATACTAGCGGGCGTAACCGGGGAGCTGTTTTTT | CASSATILAGVTGELFF
TRBJ2-3 | . | . | 15 | TRBV28 | TGTGCCAGCAGTTTGAGGGGGAGTCCCACAGATACGCAGTATTTT | CASSLRGSPTDTQYF
TRBJ1-1 | few | . | 14 | TRBV12-3/TRBV12-4 | TGTGCCAGCAGTTTAGGCAGAGCGAACACTGAAGCTTTCTTT | CASSLGRANTEAFF
TRBJ2-1 | . | . | 12 | TRBV12-3/TRBV12-4 | TGTGCCAGCAGTTTTGGGGTAGATGAGCAGTTCTTC | CASSFGVDEQFF